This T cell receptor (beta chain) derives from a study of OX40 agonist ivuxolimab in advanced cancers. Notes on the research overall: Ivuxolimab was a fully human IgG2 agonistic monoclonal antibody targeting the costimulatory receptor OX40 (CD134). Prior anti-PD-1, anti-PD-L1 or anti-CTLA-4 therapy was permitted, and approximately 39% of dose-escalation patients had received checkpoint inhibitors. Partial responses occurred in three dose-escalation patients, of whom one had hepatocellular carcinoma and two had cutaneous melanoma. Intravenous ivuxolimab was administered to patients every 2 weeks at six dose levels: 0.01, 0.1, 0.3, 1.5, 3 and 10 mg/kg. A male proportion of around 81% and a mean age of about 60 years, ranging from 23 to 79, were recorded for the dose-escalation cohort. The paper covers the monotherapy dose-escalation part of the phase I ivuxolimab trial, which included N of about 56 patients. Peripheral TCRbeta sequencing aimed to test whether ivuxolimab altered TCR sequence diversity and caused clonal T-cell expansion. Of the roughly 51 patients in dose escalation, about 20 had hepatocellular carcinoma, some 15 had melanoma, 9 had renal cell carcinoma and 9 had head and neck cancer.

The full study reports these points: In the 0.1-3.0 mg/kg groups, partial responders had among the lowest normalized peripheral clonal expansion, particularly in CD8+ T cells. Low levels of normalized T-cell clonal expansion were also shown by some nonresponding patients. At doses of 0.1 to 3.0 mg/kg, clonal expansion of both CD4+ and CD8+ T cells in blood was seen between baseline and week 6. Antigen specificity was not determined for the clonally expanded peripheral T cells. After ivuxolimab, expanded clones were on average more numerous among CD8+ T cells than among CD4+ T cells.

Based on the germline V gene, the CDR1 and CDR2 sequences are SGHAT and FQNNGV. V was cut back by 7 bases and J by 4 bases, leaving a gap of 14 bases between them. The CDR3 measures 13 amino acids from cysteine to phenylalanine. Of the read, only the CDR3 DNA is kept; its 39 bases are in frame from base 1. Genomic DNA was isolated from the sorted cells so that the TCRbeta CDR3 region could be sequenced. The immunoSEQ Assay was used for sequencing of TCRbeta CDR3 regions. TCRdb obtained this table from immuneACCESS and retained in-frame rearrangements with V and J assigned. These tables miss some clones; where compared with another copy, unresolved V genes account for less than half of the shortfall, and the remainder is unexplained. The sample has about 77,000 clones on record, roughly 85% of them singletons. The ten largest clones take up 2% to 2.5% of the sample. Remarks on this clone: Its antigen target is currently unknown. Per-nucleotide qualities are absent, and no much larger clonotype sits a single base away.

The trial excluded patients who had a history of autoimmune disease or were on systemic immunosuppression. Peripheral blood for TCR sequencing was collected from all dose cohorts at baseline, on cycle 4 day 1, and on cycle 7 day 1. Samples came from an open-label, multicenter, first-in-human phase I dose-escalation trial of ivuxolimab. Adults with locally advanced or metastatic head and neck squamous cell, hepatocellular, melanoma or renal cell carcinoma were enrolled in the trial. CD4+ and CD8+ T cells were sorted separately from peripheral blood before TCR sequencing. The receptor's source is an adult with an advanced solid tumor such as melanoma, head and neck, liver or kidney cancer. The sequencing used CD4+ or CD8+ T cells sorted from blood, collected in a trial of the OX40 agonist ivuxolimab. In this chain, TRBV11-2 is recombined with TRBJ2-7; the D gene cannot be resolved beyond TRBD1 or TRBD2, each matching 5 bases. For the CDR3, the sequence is CASTPRGSYEQYF. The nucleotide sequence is TGTGCCAGCACCCCCCGGGGCTCGTACGAGCAGTACTTC.